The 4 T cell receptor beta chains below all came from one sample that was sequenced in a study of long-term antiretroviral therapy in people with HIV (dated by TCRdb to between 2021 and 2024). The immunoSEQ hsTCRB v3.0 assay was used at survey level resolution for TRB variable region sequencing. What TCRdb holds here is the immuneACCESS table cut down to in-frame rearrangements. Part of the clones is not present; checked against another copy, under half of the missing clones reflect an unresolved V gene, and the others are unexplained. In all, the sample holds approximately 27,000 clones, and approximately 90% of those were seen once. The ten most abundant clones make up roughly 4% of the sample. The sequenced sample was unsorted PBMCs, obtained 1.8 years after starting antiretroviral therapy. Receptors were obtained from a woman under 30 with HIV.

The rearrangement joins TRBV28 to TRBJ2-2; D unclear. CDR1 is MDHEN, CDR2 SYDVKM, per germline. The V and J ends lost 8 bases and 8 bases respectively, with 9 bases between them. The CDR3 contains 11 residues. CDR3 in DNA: TGTGCCAGCTACCTTTTTGGGGAGCTGTTTTTT. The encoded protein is CASYLFGELFF.

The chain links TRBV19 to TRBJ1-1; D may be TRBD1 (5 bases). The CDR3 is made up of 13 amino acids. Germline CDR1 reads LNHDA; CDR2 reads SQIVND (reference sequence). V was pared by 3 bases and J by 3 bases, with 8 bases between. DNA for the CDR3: TGTGCCAGTAGTATCGGCAGGGACACTGAAGCTTTCTTT. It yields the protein CASSIGRDTEAFF.

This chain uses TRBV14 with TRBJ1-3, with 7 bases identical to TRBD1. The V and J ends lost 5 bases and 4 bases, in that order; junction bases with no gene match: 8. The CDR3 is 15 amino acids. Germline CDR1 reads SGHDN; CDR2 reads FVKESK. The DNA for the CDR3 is TGTGCCAGCAGCGAGACGACAGGGTCGGGAAACACCATATATTTT. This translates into CASSETTGSGNTIYF.

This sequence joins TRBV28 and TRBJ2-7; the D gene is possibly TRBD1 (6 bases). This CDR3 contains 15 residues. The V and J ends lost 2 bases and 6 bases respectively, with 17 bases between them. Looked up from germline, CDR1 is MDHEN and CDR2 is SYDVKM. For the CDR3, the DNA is TGTGCCAGCAGTTTACAGTCAGGGGCTCACAGCGAGCAGTACTTC. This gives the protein CASSLQSGAHSEQYF.